The 14 T cell receptor beta chains given below trace back to one sample, sequenced in a study of regulatory T cells in long-lasting Graves disease. Documented time point: persistent/refractory GD, antithyroid drugs over 5 years with positive TRAb. After RNA was extracted from PBMCs, the TCR library was made from it. Arm-PCR of CDR3 regions and iRepertoire HTBI primers were the basis on which TCR beta libraries were built. TCRdb reprocessed the multiplex PCR reads via MiXCR and lists one record per CDR3 protein. The sample includes hundreds of thousands of distinct CDR3 sequences, about 32% seen only once; the top ten take about two fifths. The specimen was peripheral blood mononuclear cells (PBMCs), collected when the disease was refractory, from a patient treated with antithyroid drugs. These receptors were collected from a female donor with Graves disease.

In regard to this clonotype: One junction end does not reproduce the germline sequence, and a read error may be involved. The chain couples TRBV11-2 to TRBJ1-1; D gene unclear. This CDR3 comprises 13 residues. Germline V gene data show CDR1 as SGHAT and CDR2 as FQNNGV. CDR3 region: CASSSGRNTEASF. The CDR3 DNA follows: TGTGCCAGCAGCTCCGGTCGGAACACTGAAGCTTCCTTT.

CDR3 in DNA: TGTGCCAGCAGAATGGGACAGCATAATTCACCCCTCCACTTT. Translation gives CASRMGQHNSPLHF. The rearrangement uses TRBV6-1 and TRBJ1-6; 7 positions match TRBD1. The CDR3 is 14 amino acids. Germline values: CDR1 MNHNS, CDR2 SASEGT. J gave up 5 bases and V 6 bases, and 4 bases lay outside the gene matches.

This clonotype has more than one count but fewer than ten. The chain is built from TRBV18 and TRBJ1-1; a weak D match, TRBD1 (6 bases). CDR3 length: 14 amino acids. V lost 5 bases and J 7 bases, leaving 17 bases between the germline ends. CDR1 is KGHSH, CDR2 LQKENI, per germline. The CDR3 nucleotides read TGTGCCAGCTCAGCAAGACTTGGACAGAATGAAGCTTTCTTT. This translates into CASSARLGQNEAFF.

J is TRBJ1-2 and V is TRBV30, with no clear D. Germline assignment: CDR1 GTSNPN and CDR2 SVGIG (reference sequence). The CDR3 loop spans 12 amino acids. V was clipped by 0 bases and J by 5 bases, with 7 bases between them. CDR3 sequence: CAWSVLEYGYTF. The CDR3, as DNA: TGTGCCTGGAGTGTACTGGAGTATGGCTACACCTTC.

This clonotype was seen a handful of times. The V gene is TRBV27, the J gene TRBJ2-7, with 8 bases aligning to TRBD1. This CDR3 contains 15 residues. Looked up from germline, CDR1 is MNHEY and CDR2 is SMNVEV (reference sequence). The junction had 9 bases not matched to a gene; V was cut back by 4 bases and J by 4 bases. CDR3 DNA: TGTGCCAGCAGTTCCACGACAGGGGTTCCATACGAGCAGTACTTC. This encodes CASSSTTGVPYEQYF.

In its sample, this clonotype was seen many times. V gene TRBV28 combines with J gene TRBJ1-1; D is unclear. CDR1 MDHEN and CDR2 SYDVKM come from the germline V gene. Trimming left V 8 bases short and J 0 bases short, with 10 bases between. The CDR3 runs to 13 residues. CDR3 loop: CASAPPVNTEAFF. CDR3 sequence (DNA): TGTGCCAGCGCCCCCCCGGTGAACACTGAAGCTTTCTTT.

This chain connects TRBV5-1 to TRBJ1-1; 11 bases are a match to TRBD1. Trimming took 2 bases from V and 4 from J; bases not matched to a gene: 7. The CDR3 runs to 16 residues. Germline CDR1 reads SGHRS; CDR2 reads YFSETQ. CDR3 in DNA: TGCGCCAGCAGCTTCGGACAGGGGGCGTCGGGCACTGAAGCTTTCTTT. This encodes CASSFGQGASGTEAFF.

The J gene is TRBJ2-1, the V gene TRBV11-2, with D tentatively TRBD1 or TRBD2 (5 bases each). The CDR3 runs to 14 residues. Germline assignment: CDR1 SGHAT and CDR2 FQNNGV. Trimming took 0 bases from V and 9 from J, leaving 12 bases between them. CDR3 sequence reads: CASSLDYQGPEQFF. The CDR3 nucleotides read TGTGCCAGCAGCTTAGATTATCAGGGACCTGAGCAGTTCTTC.

This clonotype appeared a few times. In this CDR3 the conserved last residue, phenylalanine or tryptophan, is missing, so a read error is likely. The DNA is omitted, as the CDR3 cannot be located on it reliably, and the CDR3 follows TCRdb's listing. This chain uses TRBV30 with TRBJ1-2; the table names TRBD1, a call not compared with the DNA. Looked up from germline, CDR1 is GTSNPN and CDR2 is SVGIG (reference sequence). Ends included, the CDR3 has 11 residues. The CDR3 loop is CAFKQGEVVTL.

The chain employs TRBV30 and TRBJ1-5; D not certain. The V gene's germline CDR1 is GTSNPN and CDR2 SVGIG (reference sequence). The CDR3 length is 14 residues. V was cut by 0 bases and J by 5 bases, with 11 bases left in between. The CDR3 DNA reads TGTGCCTGGAGTGTAGGGCAGGCAGATCAGCCCCAGCATTTT. Translated, it gives CAWSVGQADQPQHF.

This chain links TRBV6-2 or TRBV6-3 with TRBJ2-5, with D possibly TRBD2 on 5 matching bases. The CDR3 runs 14 residues. Germline V gene sequence: CDR1 MNHEY, CDR2 SVGEGT. The V and J ends lost 4 bases and 5 bases respectively, with 14 bases between them. The CDR3 protein is CASSSSLASETQYF. As DNA, the CDR3 is TGTGCCAGCAGTTCCTCCCTAGCTTCCGAGACCCAGTACTTC.

This clonotype has more than one count but fewer than ten. This rearrangement joins TRBV12-3 or TRBV12-4 to TRBJ2-7; D unresolved. This CDR3 spans 14 amino acids. V lost 6 bases and J 0 bases, leaving 12 bases between the germline ends. The CDR3 is CASSPWAGSYEQYF. CDR3 nucleotide sequence: TGTGCCAGCAGCCCTTGGGCCGGCTCCTACGAGCAGTACTTC.

Many counts were recorded for this clonotype. V gene TRBV2 combines with J gene TRBJ1-1; D ambiguous. Germline V CDR1 and CDR2: SNHLY, FYNNEI. V gave up 7 bases and J gave up 2 bases, with 11 bases separating them. CDR3 size: 13 residues. In DNA, the CDR3 is TGTGCCAGCAAGGTGCGCCGAAACACTGAAGCTTTCTTT. It specifies CASKVRRNTEAFF.

The chain recombines TRBV3-1 with TRBJ1-1; possibly TRBD1 for D (6 bases). This CDR3 region has 15 residues. Per germline, CDR1 LGHDT and CDR2 YNNKEL (reference sequence). Trimming took off 6 bases at V and 1 base at J, with 15 bases between the two ends. The CDR3 sequence is CASRRTYRENTEAFF. In DNA, the CDR3 is TGTGCCAGCAGACGCACTTACAGGGAGAACACTGAAGCTTTCTTT.